Below are 9 T cell receptor beta chains sequenced from a single sample in a study of blood T cells in healthy people across ages. Next came a second PCR, run for roughly 7 to 12 cycles, which used a sample-barcoded 5' primer along with a J-beta primer mix. Using its own MiXCR run on the 5' RACE reads, TCRdb lists one record per CDR3 protein. This repertoire shows 750,000 to 1,000,000 distinct CDR3 sequences, 25% to 35% found once; its top ten account for approximately 10%. The sample was also linked to a second study, of T cells of mothers and their children.

Sequencing input: blood. Receptors originate from a woman aged 40 to 49 in good health.

The chain joins TRBV2 to TRBJ2-5; D gene uncertain. Trimming left V 5 bases short and J 2 bases short, with 9 bases between. The CDR3 extends over 13 amino acids. From germline, CDR1 is SNHLY and CDR2 FYNNEI. The CDR3 region has the DNA TGTGCCAGCAGTAGGGCCCTACAAGAGACCCAGTACTTC. Translation: CASSRALQETQYF. The whole variable domain, filled in from reference TRBV2 and TRBJ2-5, reads EPEVTQTPSHQVTQMGQEVILRCVPISNHLYFYWYRQILGQKVEFLVSFYNNEISEKSEIFDDQFSVERPDGSNFTLKIRSTKLEDSAMYFCASSRALQETQYFGPGTRLLVL.

About this clonotype itself: This may be a read error: a much more frequent sequence differs by one nucleotide. This CDR3 is CASSVGATDGQFF. In nucleotides, the CDR3 is TGTGCCAGCAGCGTCGGGGCAACTGATGGGCAGTTCTTC. The rearrangement links TRBV9 to TRBJ2-1; D is tentatively TRBD1 or TRBD2 (5 bases each). V was trimmed by 2 bases and J by 12 bases, leaving 15 bases between them. This CDR3 has 13 amino acids. CDR1 and CDR2 (germline): SGDLS, YYNGEE.

The V gene is TRBV15, the J gene TRBJ1-5; TRBD1 matches at 8 bases. This CDR3 is built from 14 residues. Trimming at V came to 1 base and at J to 8 bases, leaving 4 bases not matched to a gene. CDR1 and CDR2 (germline): LNHNV, YYDKDF (reference sequence). CDR3 residues: CATSRGQGLEPQHF. The CDR3 nucleotides are TGTGCCACCAGCAGAGGACAGGGGTTGGAGCCCCAGCATTTT.

This clonotype was detected a few times. The rearrangement joins TRBV4-1 to TRBJ2-2; D remains ambiguous. The V and J ends lost 4 bases and 1 base respectively, with 7 bases between them. The germline V gene has CDR1 MGHRA and CDR2 YSYEKL. CDR3 length: 14 residues. Here the CDR3 reads CASSRYLNTGELFF. CDR3 sequence (DNA): TGCGCCAGCAGCCGATACCTGAACACCGGGGAGCTGTTTTTT.

The chain recombines TRBV7-9 with TRBJ1-2; D not resolved. CDR3 length equals 12 residues. With 4 bases removed from V and 7 bases from J, the gap between germline ends came to 10 bases. Germline CDR1 is SEHNR and CDR2 is FQNEAQ (reference sequence). DNA for the CDR3: TGTGCCAGCAGCTCCACGTCTATTGGCTACACCTTC. Translation: CASSSTSIGYTF.

The sample holds a few counts of this clonotype. The chain has TRBV6-2 or TRBV6-3 and TRBJ2-5, with 9 nucleotides matching TRBD2. Germline values: CDR1 MNHEY, CDR2 SVGEGT. This CDR3 has 15 residues. V gave up 0 bases and J gave up 5 bases; unmatched junction bases: 4. This CDR3 is CASSYSAGGMETQYF. Here the CDR3 DNA reads TGTGCCAGCAGTTACTCAGCGGGGGGCATGGAGACCCAGTACTTC.

The V call is TRBV7-9, the J call TRBJ2-3; tentative D call: TRBD1 (6 bases). CDR3 length: 15 residues. Between the trimmed V and J ends, which lost 4 bases and 0 bases, there was a span of 11 bases. Germline V gene data show CDR1 as SEHNR and CDR2 as FQNEAQ (reference sequence). This chain's CDR3 is CASSSQGQSTDTQYF. In nucleotides, the CDR3 is TGTGCCAGCAGCTCACAGGGTCAGAGCACAGATACGCAGTATTTT.

The chain combines TRBV12-3 or TRBV12-4 with TRBJ1-5; TRBD1 matches at 7 bases. This CDR3 contains 16 residues. J gave up 0 bases and V 3 bases, and 5 bases lay outside the gene matches. CDR3 in DNA: TGTGCCAGCAGTTTTGTACAGGGGCATAGCAATCAGCCCCAGCATTTT. Translation: CASSFVQGHSNQPQHF.

This clonotype was detected a few times. This sequence joins TRBV11-1 and TRBJ2-1; either TRBD1 or TRBD2 may fit D (5 bases each). Germline CDR1 SGHAT, CDR2 FQDESV (reference sequence). Trimming took 0 bases from V and 5 from J, leaving 20 bases between them. The CDR3 length is 18 residues. The CDR3 sequence: CASSLAHGGAKGHNEQFF. The CDR3 DNA follows: TGTGCCAGCAGCTTAGCTCATGGGGGTGCGAAGGGCCACAATGAGCAGTTCTTC.